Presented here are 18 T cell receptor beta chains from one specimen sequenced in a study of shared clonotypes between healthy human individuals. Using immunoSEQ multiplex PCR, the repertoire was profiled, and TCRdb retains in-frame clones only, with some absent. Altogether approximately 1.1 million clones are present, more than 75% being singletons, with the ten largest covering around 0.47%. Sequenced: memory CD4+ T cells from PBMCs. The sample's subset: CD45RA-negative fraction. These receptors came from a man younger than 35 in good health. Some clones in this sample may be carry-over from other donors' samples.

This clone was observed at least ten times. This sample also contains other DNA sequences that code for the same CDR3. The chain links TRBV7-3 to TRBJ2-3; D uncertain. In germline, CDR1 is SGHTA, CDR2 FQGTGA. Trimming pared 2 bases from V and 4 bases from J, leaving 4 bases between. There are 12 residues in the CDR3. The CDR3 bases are TGTGCCAGCAGCTTAGGTGCAGATACGCAGTATTTT. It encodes CASSLGADTQYF. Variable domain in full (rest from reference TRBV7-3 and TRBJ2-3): GAGVSQTPSNKVTEKGKYVELRCDPISGHTALYWYRQSLGQGPEFLIYFQGTGAADDSGLPNDRFFAVRPEGSVSTLKIQRTERGDSAVYLCASSLGADTQYFGPGTRLTVL.

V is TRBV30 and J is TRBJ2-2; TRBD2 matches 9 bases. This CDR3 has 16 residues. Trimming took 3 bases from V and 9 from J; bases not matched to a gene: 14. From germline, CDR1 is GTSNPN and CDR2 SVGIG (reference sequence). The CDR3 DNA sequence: TGTGCCTGGAGGGTTAAGGATAGCGGGAGAGGCCGGGAGCTGTTTTTT. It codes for CAWRVKDSGRGRELFF.

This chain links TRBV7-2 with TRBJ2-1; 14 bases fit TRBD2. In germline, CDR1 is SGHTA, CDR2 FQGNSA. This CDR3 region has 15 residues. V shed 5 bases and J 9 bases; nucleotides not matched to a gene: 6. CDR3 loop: CASSDGTSGSSEQFF. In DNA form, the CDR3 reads TGTGCCAGCAGCGACGGGACTAGCGGGAGTTCTGAGCAGTTCTTC.

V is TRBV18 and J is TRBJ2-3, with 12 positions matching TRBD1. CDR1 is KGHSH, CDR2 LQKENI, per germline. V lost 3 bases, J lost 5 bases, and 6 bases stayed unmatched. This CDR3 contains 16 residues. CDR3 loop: CASSPQGQGALDTQYF. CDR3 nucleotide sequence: TGTGCCAGCTCACCGCAGGGACAGGGGGCTTTAGATACGCAGTATTTT.

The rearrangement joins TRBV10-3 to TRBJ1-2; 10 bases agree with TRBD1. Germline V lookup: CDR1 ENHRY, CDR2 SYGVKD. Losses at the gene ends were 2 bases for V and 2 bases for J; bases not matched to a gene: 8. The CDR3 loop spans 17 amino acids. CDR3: CAISEVVGQGTNYGYTF. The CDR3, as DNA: TGTGCCATCAGTGAGGTTGTGGGACAGGGGACCAACTATGGCTACACCTTC.

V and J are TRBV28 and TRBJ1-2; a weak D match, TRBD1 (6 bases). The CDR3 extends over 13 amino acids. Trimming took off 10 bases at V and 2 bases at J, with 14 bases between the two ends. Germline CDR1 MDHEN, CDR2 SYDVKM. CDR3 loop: CATEQGLNYGYTF. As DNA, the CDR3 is TGTGCCACCGAACAGGGATTGAACTATGGCTACACCTTC.

The CDR3 sequence is CASSPTLGETQYF. The CDR3 DNA reads as TGTGCCAGTAGCCCGACCTTAGGGGAGACCCAGTACTTC. V is TRBV19 and J is TRBJ2-5; D call uncertain. The CDR3 covers 13 residues. Trimming left V 6 bases short and J 5 bases short, with 13 bases between. From germline, CDR1 is LNHDA and CDR2 SQIVND (reference sequence).

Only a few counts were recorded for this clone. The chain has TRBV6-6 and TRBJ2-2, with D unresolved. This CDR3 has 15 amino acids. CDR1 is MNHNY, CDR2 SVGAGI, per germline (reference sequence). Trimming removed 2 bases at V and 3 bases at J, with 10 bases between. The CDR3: CASSYMIWDTGELFF. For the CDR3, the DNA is TGTGCCAGCAGTTACATGATTTGGGACACCGGGGAGCTGTTTTTT.

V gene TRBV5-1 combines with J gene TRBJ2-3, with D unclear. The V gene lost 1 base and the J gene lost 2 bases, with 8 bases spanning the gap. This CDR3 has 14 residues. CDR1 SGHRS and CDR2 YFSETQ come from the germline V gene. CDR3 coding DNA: TGCGCCAGCAGCTTGACCTCAGCCACAGATACGCAGTATTTT. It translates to CASSLTSATDTQYF.

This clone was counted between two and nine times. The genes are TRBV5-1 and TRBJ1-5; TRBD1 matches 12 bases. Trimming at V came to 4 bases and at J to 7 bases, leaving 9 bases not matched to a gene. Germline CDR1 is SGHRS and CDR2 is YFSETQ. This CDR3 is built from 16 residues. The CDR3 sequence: CASSPLGQGAGQPQHF. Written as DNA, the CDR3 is TGCGCCAGCAGCCCACTGGGACAGGGGGCGGGACAGCCCCAGCATTTT. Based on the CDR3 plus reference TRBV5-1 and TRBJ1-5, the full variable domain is KAGVTQTPRYLIKTRGQQVTLSCSPISGHRSVSWYQQTPGQGLQFLFEYFSETQRNKGNFPGRFSGRQFSNSRSEMNVSTLELGDSALYLCASSPLGQGAGQPQHFGDGTRLSIL.

The DNA for the CDR3 is TGTGCCAGCACCAGGGGCTGGGGGCAGTTCTTC. Translating it yields CASTRGWGQFF. The chain has TRBV6-5 and TRBJ2-1; D may be TRBD1 (6 bases). This CDR3 is 11 amino acids long. The germline V gene encodes CDR1 MNHEY and CDR2 SVGAGI. V lost 7 bases and J lost 12, with 13 bases in between.

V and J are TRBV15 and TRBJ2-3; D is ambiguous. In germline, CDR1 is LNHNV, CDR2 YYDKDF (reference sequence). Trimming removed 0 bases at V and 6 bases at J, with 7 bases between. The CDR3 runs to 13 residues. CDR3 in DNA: TGTGCCACCAGCAGAGAACCGTGGGATACGCAGTATTTT. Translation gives CATSREPWDTQYF.

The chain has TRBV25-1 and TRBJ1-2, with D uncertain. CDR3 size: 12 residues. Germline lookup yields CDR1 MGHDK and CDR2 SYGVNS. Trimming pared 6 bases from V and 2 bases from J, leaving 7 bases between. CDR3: CASSRMNYGYTF. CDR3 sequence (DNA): TGTGCCAGCAGCAGAATGAACTATGGCTACACCTTC.

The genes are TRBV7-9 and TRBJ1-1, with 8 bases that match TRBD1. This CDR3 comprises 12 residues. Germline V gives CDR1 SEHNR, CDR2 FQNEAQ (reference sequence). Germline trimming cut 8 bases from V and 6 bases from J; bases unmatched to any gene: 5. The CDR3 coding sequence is TGTGCCAGCCGACAGGGGTTGTCTGAAGCTTTCTTT. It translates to CASRQGLSEAFF.

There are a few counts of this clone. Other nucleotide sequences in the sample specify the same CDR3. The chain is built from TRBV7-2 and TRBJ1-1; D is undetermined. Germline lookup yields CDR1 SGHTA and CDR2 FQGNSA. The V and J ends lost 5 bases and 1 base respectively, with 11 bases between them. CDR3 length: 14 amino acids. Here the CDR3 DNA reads TGTGCCAGCAGCCCTCAGGAGGGGAACACTGAAGCTTTCTTT. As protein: CASSPQEGNTEAFF.

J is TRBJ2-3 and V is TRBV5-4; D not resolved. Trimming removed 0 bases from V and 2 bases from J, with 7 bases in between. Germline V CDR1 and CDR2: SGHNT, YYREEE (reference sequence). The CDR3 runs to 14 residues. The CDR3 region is CASSLGAFTDTQYF. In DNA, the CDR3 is TGTGCCAGCAGCTTGGGAGCTTTCACAGATACGCAGTATTTT.

CDR3 DNA: TGTGCCAGCAGTGAATCGGGTTATACTGAAGCTTTCTTT. Translated: CASSESGYTEAFF. J is TRBJ1-1 and V is TRBV6-4; D is ambiguous. The CDR3 has 13 residues. CDR1 is MRHNA, CDR2 SNTAGT, per germline. Deletions cut 3 bases from V and 5 bases from J, with 10 bases between.

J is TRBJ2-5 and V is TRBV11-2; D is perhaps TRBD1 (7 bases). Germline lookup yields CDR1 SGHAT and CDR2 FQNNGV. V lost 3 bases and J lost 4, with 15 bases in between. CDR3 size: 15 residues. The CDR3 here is CASSFPTGRTETQYF. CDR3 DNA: TGTGCCAGCAGCTTTCCGACAGGGAGGACAGAGACCCAGTACTTC.